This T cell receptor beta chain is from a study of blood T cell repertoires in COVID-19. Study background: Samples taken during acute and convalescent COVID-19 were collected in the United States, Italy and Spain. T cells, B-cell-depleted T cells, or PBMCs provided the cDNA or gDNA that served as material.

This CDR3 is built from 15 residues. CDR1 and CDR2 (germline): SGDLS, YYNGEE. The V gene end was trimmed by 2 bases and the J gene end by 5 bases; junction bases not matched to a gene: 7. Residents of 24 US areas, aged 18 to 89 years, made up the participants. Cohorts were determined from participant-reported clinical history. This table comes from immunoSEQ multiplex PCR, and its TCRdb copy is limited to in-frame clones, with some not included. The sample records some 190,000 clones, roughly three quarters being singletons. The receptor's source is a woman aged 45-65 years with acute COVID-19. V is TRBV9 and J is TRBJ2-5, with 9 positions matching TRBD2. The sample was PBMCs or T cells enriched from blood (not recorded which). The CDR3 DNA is TGTGCCAGCAGCGTGACGACTAGCGGAAGGGAGACCCAGTACTTC. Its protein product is CASSVTTSGRETQYF.